This TCR beta chain emerged from a study of identical twins listed by TCRdb under 2016. Turning to the overall study: To test whether fetal clonotypes persist, this study deep-sequenced TCR alpha and beta repertoires from monozygotic twins, from unrelated adults of various ages, and from cord blood. To rule out contamination, replicate twin experiments were performed at different times with different library preparation protocols. Broad study findings and their caveats: Because the same donors could not be followed over many years, the conclusions relied on cross-sectional statistical analysis. In monozygotic twins, out-of-frame TCR alpha sharing was systematically underestimated by recombination models, although the models agreed with sharing between unrelated individuals. The excess sharing between twins in beta out-of-frame sequences was weaker because fewer shared sequences reduced the signal-to-noise ratio. Abundant cord blood beta clonotypes carried fewer insertions; young adult naive repertoires showed a weaker similar trend, while memory repertoires showed none. Out-of-frame TCR alpha sequences shared between twins showed an excess of low generation-probability sequences compared with coincidental sharing between unrelated individuals. Invariant T cells such as MAIT and iNKT could partly confound zero-insertion analyses, although diverse VJ usage argued against such confounding for most clonotypes.

Library preparation used 5' RACE. The run used an Illumina HiSeq 2000. A universal primer binding site was introduced by template switching, and a unique molecular identifier was present in the final cDNA, enabling accurate counting of TCR cDNA molecules. Specific primers in the conserved constant-segment region were used to synthesize first-strand cDNA for TCR alpha and beta chains. To control for contamination, every cDNA library carried two barcodes: a SMART-Mk sample barcode plus Illumina barcodes. TruSeq adapter sequences along with Illumina sample barcodes were introduced in two successive PCR steps. The Illumina HiSeq platform was used with custom primers to sequence TCR alpha and beta cDNA libraries. In the authors' own workflow: Unique molecular identifiers were extracted from raw reads with MiGEC, and CDR3 positions were determined with MiXCR. Recombination models were inferred per individual with the repgenHMM and IGoR tools using an EM algorithm. The analysis of shared clonotypes was done with the tcR package in R, with sharing normalized by the product of cloneset sizes. Out-of-frame nonproductive sequences were analyzed to study raw recombination free of thymic and clonal selection effects. In-frame beta chains were kept once TCRdb had trimmed the public reads at Q25 with fastp and called clones with MiXCR. Every CDR3 protein is listed once, alongside the most common genes and DNA of its rows. For this entry, the V and J calls and clone size follow TCRdb and not the study's own pipeline. The sample table records 250,000 or so distinct CDR3 sequences; about 8.9% of these occur just once. The top ten constitute approximately 3% of the sample.

All donors were healthy Caucasians. The twin cohort comprised three pairs of female monozygotic twins, all aged about 18 to 30 years. Positive isolation kits from Invitrogen were used to isolate CD4+ and CD8+ T cell populations. CDR1 and CDR2 were assigned from the germline V gene (reference sequence) as SEHNR and FQNEAQ. Reading from cysteine to phenylalanine, the CDR3 counts 17 amino acids. Only the CDR3 DNA is retained, 51 bases long and in frame from the first base. The junction shows trimming of 3 bases on V and 0 bases on J, plus 15 bases between the germline ends. This clonotype was observed at least ten times. Its antigen has not been determined. Base-call qualities are not available, and no considerably larger clone is one nucleotide away. This same sample was also taken into another study, of yellow fever vaccine responses in identical twins. As the second paper documents: According to the authors, in identical twins the way T cells responded to vaccination appeared partly convergent and partly personalized. In identical twins, the study followed T cell clones that responded to the vaccine with precision.

The sequenced sample consisted of CD8+ T cells sorted from blood. The chain was built from TRBV7-9 and TRBJ2-1; a weak D assignment points to TRBD2 (6 bases agree). The sequence was obtained from a woman aged 18-29 years in good health. The nucleotide sequence reads as follows: TGTGCCAGCAGCTTCCCAACGGGGGAGAGCTCCTACAATGAGCAGTTCTTC. The encoded protein is CASSFPTGESSYNEQFF. Reference TRBV7-9 and TRBJ2-1 genes cover what lies past the CDR3, so the full variable domain is DTGVSQNPRHKITKRGQNVTFRCDPISEHNRLYWYRQTLGQGPEFLTYFQNEAQLEKSRLLSDRFSAERPKGSFSTLEIQRTEQGDSAMYLCASSFPTGESSYNEQFFGPGTRLTVL.